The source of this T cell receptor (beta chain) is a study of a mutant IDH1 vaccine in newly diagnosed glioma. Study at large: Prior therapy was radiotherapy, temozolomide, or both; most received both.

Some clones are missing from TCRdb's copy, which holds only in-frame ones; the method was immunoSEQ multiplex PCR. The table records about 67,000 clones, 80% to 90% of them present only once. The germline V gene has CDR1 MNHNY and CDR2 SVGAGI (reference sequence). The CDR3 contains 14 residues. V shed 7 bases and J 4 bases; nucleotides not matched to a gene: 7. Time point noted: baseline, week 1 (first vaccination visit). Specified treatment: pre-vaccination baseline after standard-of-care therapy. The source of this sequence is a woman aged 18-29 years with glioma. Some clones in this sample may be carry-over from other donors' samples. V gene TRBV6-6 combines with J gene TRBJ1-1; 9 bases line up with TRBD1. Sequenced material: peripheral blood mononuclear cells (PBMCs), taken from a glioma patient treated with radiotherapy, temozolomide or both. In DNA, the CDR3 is TGTGCCAGCATCGGGGACAGGGTGAGCACTGAAGCTTTCTTT. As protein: CASIGDRVSTEAFF.